The 23 T cell receptor beta chains below come from one sample, sequenced in a study of PD-1 blockade in classical Hodgkin lymphoma. All patients experienced relapse after autologous stem cell transplantation, and brentuximab vedotin exposure was variable. Sequencing was performed with immunoSEQ multiplex PCR; in TCRdb, only in-frame clones are kept and a portion is missing. The data hold roughly 70,000 clones, with 71% observed a single time. Specimen: peripheral blood mononuclear cells (PBMCs), collected before the second cycle of nivolumab. These receptors originate from a human donor with classical Hodgkin lymphoma.

This clone appeared once. The CDR3: CASSYQALGNTEAFF. The CDR3 DNA follows: TGTGCCAGCAGTTACCAAGCCCTGGGGAACACTGAAGCTTTCTTT. V is TRBV6-6 and J is TRBJ1-1; D is unresolved. CDR3 length: 15 amino acids. Germline V gene sequence: CDR1 MNHNY, CDR2 SVGAGI (reference sequence). The V end was cut by 2 bases, the J end by 1 base, with 11 bases between.

This clone was recorded only once. This rearrangement joins TRBV11-2 to TRBJ1-2; D gene uncertain. The CDR3 runs to 15 residues. V was trimmed by 3 bases and J by 2 bases, leaving 13 bases between them. Germline loops: CDR1 SGHAT, CDR2 FQNNGV. The CDR3 spells CASSLADGPNYGYTF. The CDR3 region has the DNA TGTGCCAGCAGCTTGGCGGACGGACCAAACTATGGCTACACCTTC. Variable domain in full (rest from reference TRBV11-2 and TRBJ1-2): EAGVAQSPRYKIIEKRQSVAFWCNPISGHATLYWYQQILGQGPKLLIQFQNNGVVDDSQLPKDRFSAERLKGVDSTLKIQPAKLEDSAVYLCASSLADGPNYGYTFGSGTRLTVV.

The J gene is TRBJ2-4, the V gene TRBV19; no clear D gene. Per germline, CDR1 LNHDA and CDR2 SQIVND (reference sequence). Trimming took off 7 bases at V and 8 bases at J, with 9 bases between the two ends. This CDR3 has 11 residues. The CDR3 protein is CASKVKDIQYF. The CDR3 DNA reads as TGTGCCAGTAAGGTCAAGGACATTCAGTACTTC.

The chain has TRBV7-2 and TRBJ2-3; TRBD1 matches at 11 bases. Germline-derived CDR1 and CDR2 are SGHTA and FQGNSA. V shed 5 bases and J 4 bases; nucleotides not matched to a gene: 11. This CDR3 region has 17 residues. The CDR3 DNA is TGTGCCAGCAGCACAGGAGGCGGACAGGGGGCATCAGATACGCAGTATTTT. It translates to CASSTGGGQGASDTQYF.

This clone was observed a single time. The rearrangement joins TRBV11-3 to TRBJ2-5; the D is unclear. CDR3 length: 12 residues. The germline CDR1 and CDR2 sequences are SGHNT and YENEEA. Deletions cut 5 bases from V and 5 bases from J, with 9 bases between. The CDR3 sequence is CASSPQRETQYF. The CDR3 bases are TGTGCCAGCAGCCCCCAGCGCGAGACCCAGTACTTC.

The chain recombines TRBV7-3 with TRBJ1-1, with 9 bases aligning to TRBD1. J was trimmed by 4 bases and V by 5 bases; bases with no gene match: 8. The CDR3 is 15 amino acids. Looked up from germline, CDR1 is SGHTA and CDR2 is FQGTGA. As DNA, the CDR3 is TGTGCCAGCAGCGCACAGGGGGCTCGAATCACTGAAGCTTTCTTT. The encoded protein is CASSAQGARITEAFF.

As to this clone: Its ends do not fully match the called genes, so a read error is possible. This CDR3 is CVSSARTGNAYEQYF. CDR3 nucleotides: TGTGTCAGCAGCGCTCGGACAGGGAACGCCTACGAGCAGTACTTC. The V and J genes are TRBV9 and TRBJ2-7; 8 bases are shared with TRBD1. The CDR3 covers 15 residues. CDR1 is SGDLS and CDR2 is YYNGEE in the germline V gene.

The chain is built from TRBV19 and TRBJ1-2; unclear D gene. The CDR3 is 15 amino acids. The V gene lost 1 base and the J gene lost 0 bases, with 9 bases spanning the gap. Germline V lookup: CDR1 LNHDA, CDR2 SQIVND (reference sequence). The CDR3 reads CASSIGERTNYGYTF. CDR3 DNA: TGTGCCAGTAGTATAGGGGAACGAACTAACTATGGCTACACCTTC.

The V gene is TRBV5-1, the J gene TRBJ1-4; D call uncertain. The CDR3 has 14 amino acids. Trimming pared 1 base from V and 6 bases from J, leaving 10 bases between. Germline CDR1 and CDR2: SGHRS and YFSETQ. The CDR3 spells CASSLTVVDEKLFF. CDR3 coding DNA: TGCGCCAGCAGCTTGACAGTGGTGGATGAAAAACTGTTTTTT.

This chain joins TRBV7-8 and TRBJ2-5; 10 positions agree with TRBD2. The germline CDR1 and CDR2 sequences are SGHVS and FQNEAQ. The CDR3 loop spans 14 amino acids. J was trimmed by 5 bases and V by 4 bases; bases with no gene match: 4. The CDR3 DNA reads as TGTGCCAGCAGCTCCAGCGGGAGGGCCGAGACCCAGTACTTC. It is translated as CASSSSGRAETQYF.

V and J are TRBV18 and TRBJ1-2; 7 bases match TRBD1. The CDR3 extends over 14 amino acids. Germline V gives CDR1 KGHSH, CDR2 LQKENI. The V gene end was trimmed by 3 bases and the J gene end by 7 bases; junction bases not matched to a gene: 8. The CDR3 region is CASSPFQGETGYTF. DNA of the CDR3: TGTGCCAGCTCACCCTTTCAGGGGGAAACTGGCTACACCTTC.

The CDR3 nucleotides read TGTGCCAGCAGCTTATCGGGTGGGATGAAGAATGAGCAGTTCTTC. Translated: CASSLSGGMKNEQFF. The chain recombines TRBV7-9 with TRBJ2-1; D is unresolved. Germline CDR1 reads SEHNR; CDR2 reads FQNEAQ (reference sequence). The CDR3 has 15 residues. With 2 bases removed from V and 7 bases from J, the gap between germline ends came to 15 bases. The variable domain in full, with the rest retrieved from reference TRBV7-9 and TRBJ2-1, is DTGVSQNPRHKITKRGQNVTFRCDPISEHNRLYWYRQTLGQGPEFLTYFQNEAQLEKSRLLSDRFSAERPKGSFSTLEIQRTEQGDSAMYLCASSLSGGMKNEQFFGPGTRLTVL.

V gene TRBV7-9 combines with J gene TRBJ2-3, with 7 bases aligning to TRBD1. V lost 4 bases to trimming and J lost 0 bases; unmatched junction nucleotides: 4. Germline CDR1 reads SEHNR; CDR2 reads FQNEAQ (reference sequence). This CDR3 comprises 15 residues. CDR3 DNA sequence: TGTGCCAGCAGCTCGACAGGGTCTAGCACAGATACGCAGTATTTT. This codes for CASSSTGSSTDTQYF. Full variable domain (rest looked up from reference TRBV7-9 and TRBJ2-3): DTGVSQNPRHKITKRGQNVTFRCDPISEHNRLYWYRQTLGQGPEFLTYFQNEAQLEKSRLLSDRFSAERPKGSFSTLEIQRTEQGDSAMYLCASSSTGSSTDTQYFGPGTRLTVL.

The chain is built from TRBV5-1 and TRBJ1-2; no clear D gene. CDR3 length equals 13 residues. Trimming stripped 4 bases from V and 4 bases from J, with 11 bases between. Germline CDR1 SGHRS, CDR2 YFSETQ. The CDR3 here is CASSPEDLYGYTF. CDR3 nucleotides: TGCGCCAGCAGCCCGGAGGACCTCTATGGCTACACCTTC.

A few counts support this clone. V usage is TRBV5-1 and J usage is TRBJ1-2; 8 bases fit TRBD1. Germline V CDR1 and CDR2: SGHRS, YFSETQ. This CDR3 has 15 residues. Germline trimming cut 0 bases from V and 4 bases from J; bases unmatched to any gene: 5. CDR3 amino acids: CASSLASGGLYGYTF. In DNA, the CDR3 is TGCGCCAGCAGCTTGGCCTCAGGGGGCCTCTATGGCTACACCTTC.

The chain recombines TRBV21-1 with TRBJ2-7; the table calls TRBD2, which could not be checked here. TRBV21-1 is annotated as a pseudogene. This CDR3 has 18 residues. In DNA form, the CDR3 reads TGTGCCAGCAGCAAAGCGCCTCAGGTTAGAGGGAGGAAGCACGAGCAGTACTTC. It yields the protein CASSKAPQVRGRKHEQYF.

V usage is TRBV27 and J usage is TRBJ1-3; possible D gene TRBD1, 6 bases. The CDR3 is 17 amino acids. The germline CDR1 and CDR2 sequences are MNHEY and SMNVEV (reference sequence). Deletions cut 4 bases from V and 3 bases from J, with 19 bases between. CDR3 bases: TGTGCCAGCAGTTCCCTGGGGGCCGCTGGAGGTGGAAACACCATATATTTT. Translated, it gives CASSSLGAAGGGNTIYF.

The table lists this clone with a few counts. The chain carries TRBV19 and TRBJ1-1; the D gene is possibly TRBD1 (6 bases). CDR1 and CDR2 (germline): LNHDA, SQIVND (reference sequence). V was clipped by 5 bases and J by 6 bases, with 13 bases between them. The CDR3 is 13 residues long. This chain's CDR3 is CASSQGLLSEAFF. In DNA form, the CDR3 reads TGTGCCAGTAGTCAGGGGCTACTATCTGAAGCTTTCTTT.

The V gene is TRBV29-1, the J gene TRBJ2-3; D is ambiguous. Germline CDR1 and CDR2: SQVTM and ANQGSEA. The CDR3 totals 14 residues. V was pared by 0 bases and J by 2 bases, with 9 bases between. CDR3 bases: TGCAGCGTTGAAGATCCGATCAACACAGATACGCAGTATTTT. It yields the protein CSVEDPINTDTQYF.

V gene TRBV6-1 combines with J gene TRBJ2-5, with 10 bases that match TRBD1. The CDR3 spans 16 residues. The ends lost 2 bases at V and 1 base at J; junction bases unmatched: 4. CDR1 and CDR2 (germline): MNHNS, SASEGT. CDR3 nucleotides: TGTGCCAGCAGTGAAAGGGACAGGGGAGGCCAAGAGACCCAGTACTTC. Translation gives CASSERDRGGQETQYF.

V and J are TRBV27 and TRBJ2-7; possible D gene TRBD1, 6 bases. V was shortened by 5 bases and J by 6 bases, with 14 bases between the two germline ends. Germline values: CDR1 MNHEY, CDR2 SMNVEV (reference sequence). CDR3 length: 13 residues. The CDR3, as DNA: TGTGCCAGCAGTCCCCGTACAGGGTCCGAGCAGTACTTC. This gives the protein CASSPRTGSEQYF.

This clone is a singleton in its sample. The chain is built from TRBV10-2 and TRBJ1-5; D is possibly TRBD1 (5 bases). Germline CDR1 is WSHSY and CDR2 is SAAADI. The CDR3 consists of 14 residues. The germline V and J ends were trimmed by 6 bases and 0 bases, with 9 bases remaining between them. The CDR3 here is CASRDIHSNQPQHF. The CDR3, as DNA: TGCGCCAGCAGGGACATCCATAGCAATCAGCCCCAGCATTTT.

The DNA for the CDR3 is TGTGCCAGCAGGTTAGCGGGGGGTCTCTACAATGAGCAGTTCTTC. It specifies CASRLAGGLYNEQFF. The chain combines TRBV28 with TRBJ2-1, with 10 bases that match TRBD2. The CDR3 consists of 15 residues. Germline V gene sequence: CDR1 MDHEN, CDR2 SYDVKM. V shed 6 bases, J shed 3 bases, and the junction held 5 bases outside the gene matches.